Here is one TCR beta chain with its context. There are a few counts of this clonotype. What this receptor recognizes is not known. No base qualities exist here, and no much larger clone lies one base off it. The CDR3 numbers 15 residues from cysteine through phenylalanine. Of all the DNA, just the CDR3 is kept, 45 bases in frame from base 1. V is reduced by 1 base and J by 2 bases, leaving a spacing of 11 bases between them. The germline V gene supplies CDR1 SGDLS and CDR2 YYNGEE. The sample is drawn from a study of human T cells and chemical hapten exposure (dated by TCRdb to about 2021). Background on the whole study: For sensitization, 2% DPC in acetone was applied to a 2 cm by 2 cm area of upper inner arm skin. Blood for TCR sequencing was provided by twenty-nine alopecia patients at one to four time points (pre-sensitization, 2, 6 and 24 weeks). Each blood RNA sample was used to sequence both TCR alpha and TCR beta chains. Most of the patients in the cohort were female, and the cohort covered alopecia areata with under or over 50% scalp involvement, alopecia totalis and alopecia universalis. Blood samples were taken from patients before sensitization (week 0) and then at 2, 6 and about 24 weeks after DPC sensitization. Libraries were combined into a pool for sequencing, and differences in TCR yield between samples came mainly from small differences in library volumes within the pool. Peripheral blood TCR repertoire changes were tracked in vivo in alopecia patients during primary and secondary sensitization to the hapten diphenylcyclopropenone (DPC). Patch testing was performed on the upper back with Finn chambers containing 0.01% DPC, and the patch tests were scored after 6 days according to International Contact Dermatitis Research Group standards. Throughout the study period of roughly 24 weeks, patients also received therapeutic DPC doses to the scalp every week.

What the time point label conveys for this sample: patch test 1, 2 weeks after DPC sensitization. The treatment or condition label, as the study defines it: therapeutic diphenylcyclopropenone sensitization with weekly scalp DPC. Total RNA was extracted from unfractionated whole blood collected in Tempus Blood RNA tubes. At every patch-test visit, the blood draw took place before the patch test was put on. Patients were considered eligible if aged 18 to 70, diagnosed with alopecia and deemed suitable for DPC therapy, and patients were excluded if pregnant. Overall study outcomes, separate from this receptor: Expanded TCRs formed significantly more large CDR3 similarity clusters than pre-sensitization or healthy control sets, consistent with antigen-driven responses. Alopecia, a presumed autoimmune disease, was present in all patients, so the immune response of the patients might differ from that of healthy individuals. Patch test score was positively correlated with the number of PT1 expanded TCRs, with significance at thresholds 8, 16 and 32 but not at 4. After repeated subsampling, the strength of the expansion versus patch-test correlation and the threshold at which it became significant changed. DPC sensitization did not change the number of TCRs with a frequency above 1 in 1000, and there was no evidence of changes in global repertoire structure.

Libraries were built with RACE. Sequencing used a NextSeq 500. During library preparation, unique molecular identifiers were attached to individual cDNA molecules so that TCRs could be counted quantitatively and reproducibly. On the authors' methods: A median of about 87,000 TCRs per sample was observed, with a range of about 23,224 to 690,600. The Decombinator software suite was used to annotate V, J and CDR3 in the TCR reads. For the PS versus PT1 abundance plots, all samples were subsampled to the same number of TCRs (28,000). Expanded TCRs were defined as absent before sensitization and observed at least eight times at the 2-week time point. TCRdb reprocessing: public reads trimmed at Q25 with fastp, clones called with MiXCR, in-frame beta chains kept. CDR3 protein duplicates are merged, each entry listing the most common genes and DNA. The V and J calls and clone size come from TCRdb's table, not from the authors' own analysis. This sample lists about 37,000 distinct CDR3 sequences; around 6.4% were detected once. Roughly 9.2% of the sample is held by the ten biggest clonotypes.

The V gene is TRBV9 and the J gene is TRBJ2-3; no confident D gene assignment can be made. Sequenced material: whole blood, taken in connection with sensitization to the hapten diphenylcyclopropenone (DPC). The sequence derives from a woman aged 25 to 45 with alopecia areata. Some clones in this sample may be carry-over from other donors' samples. The sequence in DNA is TGTGCCAGCAGCGTATTACAAGCTCCCACAGATACGCAGTATTTT. Its protein reads: CASSVLQAPTDTQYF.